This T cell receptor (beta chain) emerged from a study of blood T cell repertoires in COVID-19. Overall study: PBMCs, B-cell-depleted T cells, or T cells were the source of the cDNA or gDNA that made up the material.

Sequencing used immunoSEQ multiplex PCR; TCRdb keeps in-frame clones, though not all of them. This table holds tens of thousands of clones, approximately 86% found once. CDR1 is MDHEN and CDR2 is SYDVKM in the germline V gene. The CDR3 length is 13 residues. Trimming stripped 7 bases from V and 4 bases from J, with 13 bases between. Sequencing was performed on peripheral blood. The sequence was collected from a man in his forties or fifties with COVID-19, enrolled during active disease. V and J are TRBV28 and TRBJ1-1; perhaps TRBD1 as D (5 bases). The CDR3 nucleotides are TGTGCCAGCACCCCCTCAGGGCTCACTGAAGCTTTCTTT. This codes for CASTPSGLTEAFF. Using reference TRBV28 and TRBJ1-1 for the parts outside the CDR3, the full variable domain is DVKVTQSSRYLVKRTGEKVFLECVQDMDHENMFWYRQDPGLGLRLIYFSYDVKMKEKGDIPEGYSVSREKKERFSLILESASTNQTSMYLCASTPSGLTEAFFGQGTRLTVV.